This T cell receptor beta chain is from a study of molecular identifiers for immune sequencing clone quantification (dated by TCRdb to 2016 to 2019). Context from the whole study: In a replicate experiment, RNA from roughly 20,000 or 100,000 naive CD8 T cells was split into five aliquots, four of which were sequenced. CD8 T cells were used in a methods study to benchmark molecular-identifier clustering-based TCR repertoire sequencing (MIDCIRS) and TCR RNA copy counting. The full study reports these points: Identical TCR molecules sharing a barcode could cause highly expanded clone sizes to be underestimated. When barcode sub-clustering was omitted, TCR diversity was inflated by chimeric consensus sequences, with chimeras reaching as high as 47%. Modeling estimated around 3.2 recovered TCR RNA copies per cell, compared with about 9.8 by digital PCR, which implies roughly 30% capture efficiency. Clones above 20 RNA copies held over 97% of molecules in CMV-specific effector cells but under 1% in naive cells. The naive libraries included spiked-in Jurkat TCR RNA (about nine copies' worth), and this RNA is not part of the donor repertoire. Spiked-in Jurkat TCR RNA equal to a single cell's worth was reported to be detectable even within 1,100,000 naive CD8 T cells.

After removal of 3 bases from V and 7 bases from J, the junction retains 3 bases not matched to a gene. The germline V gene (reference sequence) sets CDR1 to MNHEY and CDR2 to SMNVEV. Counted from cysteine to phenylalanine, this CDR3 has 14 amino acids. The entry retains the CDR3 DNA only, 42 bases that are in frame from base 1. Naive CD8 T cell libraries were made from approximately 20,000 to 1,000,000 sorted cells using 10%, 30% or 50% of purified RNA. Naive CD8 T cells were FACS-sorted as CD8+CD4-CCR7+CD45RA+ on a BD FACSAria II into RLT Plus buffer. Ten to eleven TCR copies' worth of Jurkat RNA were spiked into roughly 20,000-1,000,000 naive CD8 T cell samples to test detection sensitivity. Enrichment of CD8 T cells was performed with RosetteSep CD8+ T Cell Enrichment Cocktail and Ficoll-Paque, after which ACK red cell lysis was carried out. Receptor amplification or capture employed PCR. Reads for this sample came from a NextSeq 500. Bulk TCR libraries were made following a previously described method, with the TCR primers given in Table S5. Total RNA was purified with the Qiagen AllPrep DNA/RNA kit. Before analysis, reads from multiple sequencing runs of one library were combined. In the original analysis: Reads were retained only if the reads had an exact TCR constant sequence, and the retained reads were trimmed to 150 nt and grouped according to their 12-nt molecular barcodes. Reads within each barcode group were sub-clustered using a 15% Levenshtein threshold, and quality-weighted consensus sequences were constructed for each RNA molecule. Non-functional sequences were excluded, and lower-count sequences lying one edit away from another sequence were also excluded. Based on a fit of two negative binomial distributions, barcode sub-clusters having less than 20% of the maximum read count were discarded. TCRdb reprocessed the public reads (quality trimming at Q25 with fastp, clone calling with MiXCR) and kept in-frame beta chains. For every CDR3 protein sequence, its rows merge into one entry that carries the most common genes and DNA. The V and J calls were not made by the authors but by TCRdb's processing. The sample table shows a few hundred thousand distinct CDR3 sequences, and around 23% are seen once. 0.7% to 0.9% of the sample belongs to the ten largest clones.

This clonotype has more than one count but fewer than ten. Its antigen remains undetermined. No clone much larger than this one lies a single base away; base qualities are absent. Sequencing was done on a sample of naive CD8+ T cells from blood, with Jurkat cell RNA spiked in. The meaning of the sample's cell subset or site label: FACS-sorted CD8+CD4-CCR7+CD45RA+ naive T cells. The V and J segments used are TRBV27 and TRBJ2-1; a stretch of 10 junction bases matches TRBD2. This sequence was found in a human donor in good health. Some libraries in this study had Jurkat cell RNA spiked in. The DNA is TGTGCCAGCAGTTTTCCGGGACTAGCGAATGAGCAGTTCTTC. Its product reads: CASSFPGLANEQFF.